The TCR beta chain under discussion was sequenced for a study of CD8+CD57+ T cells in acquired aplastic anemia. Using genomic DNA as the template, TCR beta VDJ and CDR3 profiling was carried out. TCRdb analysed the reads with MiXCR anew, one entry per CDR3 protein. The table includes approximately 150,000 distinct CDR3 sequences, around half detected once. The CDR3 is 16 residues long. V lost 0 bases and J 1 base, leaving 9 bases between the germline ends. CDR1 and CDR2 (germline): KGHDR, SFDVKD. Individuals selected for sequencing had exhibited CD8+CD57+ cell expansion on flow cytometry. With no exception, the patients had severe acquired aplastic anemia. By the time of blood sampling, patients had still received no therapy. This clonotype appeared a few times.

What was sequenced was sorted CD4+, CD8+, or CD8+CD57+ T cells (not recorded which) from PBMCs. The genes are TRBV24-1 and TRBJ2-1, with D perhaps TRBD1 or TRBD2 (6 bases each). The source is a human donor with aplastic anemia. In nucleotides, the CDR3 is TGTGCCACCAGTGATTTGCAAGGGGGGTCCTACAATGAGCAGTTCTTC. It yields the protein CATSDLQGGSYNEQFF.